The source of this T cell receptor (beta chain) is a study of blood T cells in healthy people across ages. Overall study: Capture via template switching afforded approximately one barcoded beta molecule per two T cells. Study-wide points: Possibly, changes in expanded clonotypes were confounded because donor CMV status was unknown. Across the age range, TCR beta diversity per million T cells fell in a roughly linear way.

This clonotype was picked up a small number of times. Antigen unknown. The authors ran a second PCR of roughly 6 to 12 cycles using a sample-barcoded 5' primer and a J-beta primer mix. Each cDNA molecule received a tag from a template-switch adaptor that had 12 random nucleotides. TCRdb itself ran the 5' RACE reads through MiXCR, one entry per CDR3 protein. The sample lists around 1,700,000 distinct CDR3 sequences; roughly 27% were seen once. The TCR originated in a woman aged 25 to 39 in good health. The source material was blood.

The CDR3 spells CSAAPGQEGQPQHF. The CDR3 DNA follows: TGCAGTGCAGCGCCGGGACAGGAGGGCCAGCCCCAGCATTTT. The chain couples TRBV20-1 to TRBJ1-5, with 8 bases identical to TRBD1. The CDR3 contains 14 residues. Per germline, CDR1 DFQATT and CDR2 SNEGSKA (reference sequence). The junction had 11 bases not matched to a gene; V was cut back by 6 bases and J by 7 bases.